This TCR beta chain was recovered during a study of graft-versus-host responses after intestinal transplantation. General study findings and limits: Graft-versus-host to host-versus-graft clonal ratios in allografts were high in patients with graft-donor T cell macrochimerism.

Trimming shortened V by 3 bases and J by 0 bases, and 6 bases separated the two germline ends. CDR3 length: 13 residues. Germline V gives CDR1 SGDLS, CDR2 YYNGEE. The table came from immunoSEQ multiplex PCR; TCRdb's copy has only in-frame clones and leaves some out. The sample holds about 54,000 clones; about 90% are singletons and the top ten take approximately 5.1%. Only one count was recorded for this clone. The antigen is not known. The TCR comes from a human patient who received an intestinal transplant, so some T cells may come from the graft donor. This chain connects TRBV9 to TRBJ1-1; D not resolved. Sequences were derived from PBMCs, sampled nearly 670 days after intestinal transplant. CDR3 amino acids: CASSDRVNTEAFF. CDR3 DNA sequence: TGTGCCAGCAGCGATAGGGTGAACACTGAAGCTTTCTTT.